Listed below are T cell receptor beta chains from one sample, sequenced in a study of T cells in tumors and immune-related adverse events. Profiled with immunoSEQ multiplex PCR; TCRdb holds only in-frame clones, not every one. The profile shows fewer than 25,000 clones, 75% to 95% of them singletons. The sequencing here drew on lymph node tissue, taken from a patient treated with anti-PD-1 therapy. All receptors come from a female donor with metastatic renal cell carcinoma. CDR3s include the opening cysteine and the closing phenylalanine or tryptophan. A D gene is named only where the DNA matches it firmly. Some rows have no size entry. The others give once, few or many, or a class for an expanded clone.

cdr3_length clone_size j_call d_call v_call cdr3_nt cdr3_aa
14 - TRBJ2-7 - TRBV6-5 TGTGCCAGCCTCGGAGGGGTTGCGGGGAACGAGCAGTACTTC CASLGGVAGNEQYF
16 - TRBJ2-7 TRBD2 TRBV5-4 TGTGCCAGCAGCTTGGGGTCTAGCGGGGGGGCCTACGAGCAGTACTTC CASSLGSSGGAYEQYF
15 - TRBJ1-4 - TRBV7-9 TGTGCCAGCAGCCCCAAGACCCGTCTAAATGAAAAACTGTTTTTT CASSPKTRLNEKLFF
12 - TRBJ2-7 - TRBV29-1 TGCAGCGTTGCATTGCGGGGCTACGAGCAGTACTTC CSVALRGYEQYF
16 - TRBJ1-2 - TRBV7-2 TGTGCCAGCAGCTTTTTCATGGGGGGGCGGCCCGATGGCTACACCTTC CASSFFMGGRPDGYTF
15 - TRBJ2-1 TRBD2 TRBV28 TGTGCCAGCAGTCCGGAACGGACTAGCGGGAATGAGCAGTTCTTC CASSPERTSGNEQFF
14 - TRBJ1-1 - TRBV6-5 TGTGCCAGCAGTACAAGAGGGACGAACACTGAAGCTTTCTTT CASSTRGTNTEAFF
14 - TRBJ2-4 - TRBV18 TGTGCCAGCTCACCACAGGGGCGGGGAAACATTCAGTACTTC CASSPQGRGNIQYF
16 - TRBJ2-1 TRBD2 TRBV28 TGTGCCAGCAGCTCCATTATTAGCGGGAGTAAGAATGAGCAGTTCTTC CASSSIISGSKNEQFF
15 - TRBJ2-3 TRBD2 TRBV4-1 TGCGCCAGCAGCCCCTCGGGACTAGATATAGATACGCAGTATTTT CASSPSGLDIDTQYF
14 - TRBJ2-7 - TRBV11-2 TGTGCCAGCAGCCTAGGGGTCCACTCCTACGAGCAGTACTTC CASSLGVHSYEQYF
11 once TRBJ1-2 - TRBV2 TGTGCCAGCATCGGGGCATATGGCTACACCTTC CASIGAYGYTF
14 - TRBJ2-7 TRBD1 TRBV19 TGTGCCAGTAGTATTGGGGACAGACCCTACGAGCAGTACTTC CASSIGDRPYEQYF
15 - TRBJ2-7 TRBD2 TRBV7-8 TGTGCCAGCAGCTTCCGACTAGCGGGATCATACGAGCAGTACTTT CASSFRLAGSYEQYF
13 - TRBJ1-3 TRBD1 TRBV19 TGTGCCAGCAGACAGGGGGGAGGAAACACCATATATTTT CASRQGGGNTIYF
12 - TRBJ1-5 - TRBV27 TGTGCCAGCAGTGGGCTAAATCAGCCCCAGCATTTT CASSGLNQPQHF
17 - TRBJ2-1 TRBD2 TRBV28 TGTGCCAGCAGTTGGGGGACTAGCGGGCGAGGGTACAATGAGCAGTTCTTC CASSWGTSGRGYNEQFF
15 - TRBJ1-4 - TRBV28 TGTGCCAGCAGTCCGAGTGGGAGGGGTAATGAAAAACTGTTTTTT CASSPSGRGNEKLFF
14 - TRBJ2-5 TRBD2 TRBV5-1 TGCGCCAGCCAGACTAGCGGGAGGGAAGAGACCCAGTACTTC CASQTSGREETQYF
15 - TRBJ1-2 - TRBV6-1 TGTGCCAGCAGTGAATCCGGGTACAAGGACTATGGCTACACCTTC CASSESGYKDYGYTF
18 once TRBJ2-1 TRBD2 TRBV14 TGTGCCAGCAGCCAGCCCGGACTAGCGGGAGGGTACTACAATGAGCAGTTCTTC CASSQPGLAGGYYNEQFF
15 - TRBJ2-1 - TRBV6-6 TGTGCCAGCAGTTACGGCAGACCATCCTACAATGAGCAGTTCTTC CASSYGRPSYNEQFF
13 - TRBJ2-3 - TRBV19 TGTGCCAGTAGTATGCTCGAGTTTCGAACGCAGTATTTT CASSMLEFRTQYF
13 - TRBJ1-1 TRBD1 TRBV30 TGTGCCTGGAGGACAGGGGGTGGCGTAGAGGCTTTCTTT CAWRTGGGVEAFF
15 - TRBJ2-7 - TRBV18 TGTGCCAGCACCGACGGACCTCCCGGTGACTACGAGCAGTACTTC CASTDGPPGDYEQYF
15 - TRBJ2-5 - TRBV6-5 TGTGCCAGCAGGGCGAATAAGCGATACCAAGAGACCCAGTACTTC CASRANKRYQETQYF